This paragraph reports one T cell receptor beta chain. Its antigen is not yet known. No much larger clone is present one base from it, and per-base qualities are unavailable. The data belong to a study of blood T cell repertoires in COVID-19 (dated by TCRdb to the early 2020s). In terms of the full investigation: The collaborator samples originated in the United States, Italy and Spain and spanned the acute and convalescent phases of COVID-19. HLA class I and class II types, where available, came from metadata supplied by the sample provider rather than from assay-based typing. The prospective study material was composed of cDNA or gDNA derived from T cells, B-cell-depleted T cells, or PBMCs. A freely available public database, intended as a resource for researchers studying the immune response to SARS-CoV-2, is where the repertoires were released. Samples were obtained from the ongoing ImmuneRACE study (first 160 participants) and from roughly 1,300 subjects provided by 6 global collaborators. Sample metadata almost always included a de-identified subject ID, COVID-19 status, age in years and sex. Deeply sampled blood TCRbeta repertoires from subjects exposed to, actively infected with, or recovered from COVID-19 were included in the dataset. Study-wide conclusions, independent of this receptor: The quantity of clinical and demographic metadata differed by source and by participant and was supplied without curation.

The immunoSEQ Assay, a bias-controlled multiplex PCR, was used to amplify TCRbeta CDR3 regions from genomic DNA. In the source study's methods: The number of nucleated cells in each sample was estimated by amplification of reference gene primers within the assay. To quantify the absolute abundance of each unique TCRbeta CDR3 rearrangement, sequence reads were collapsed and filtered. For each sample, productive Simpson clonality was calculated as the square root of Simpson's diversity index across productive rearrangements. TCRdb limited this immuneACCESS table to in-frame rearrangements with V and J called. A share of clones is missing; checked studies link under half to unresolved V genes, and the rest is unexplained. V and J calls and clone size follow that table, whereas D and trimming were derived from the DNA. This sample lists tens of thousands of clones; about four fifths were detected once. The ten largest clones represent 18% of the sample.

V is clipped by 8 bases and J by 5 bases, and the sequence between their germline boundaries is 16 bases long. CDR1 and CDR2, per the germline V gene, are MNHEY and SVGAGI. Its CDR3 holds 14 amino acids, cysteine through phenylalanine. Solely the CDR3 DNA is kept, with 42 bases framed from the first base. Collaborating institutions collected whole blood in K2EDTA tubes following their own protocols. For TCRbeta analysis, collaborator samples were shipped as frozen whole blood, as isolated PBMCs, or as DNA extracted from either sample type. The TCR was taken from a woman aged 60-75 years with acute or convalescent COVID-19. The sequence links TRBV6-5 to TRBJ2-1, with the D gene not clear enough to name. The sample was peripheral blood. The CDR3 here reads CASFISGGHNEQFF. The bases read TGTGCCAGCTTCATTTCAGGTGGCCACAATGAGCAGTTCTTC.